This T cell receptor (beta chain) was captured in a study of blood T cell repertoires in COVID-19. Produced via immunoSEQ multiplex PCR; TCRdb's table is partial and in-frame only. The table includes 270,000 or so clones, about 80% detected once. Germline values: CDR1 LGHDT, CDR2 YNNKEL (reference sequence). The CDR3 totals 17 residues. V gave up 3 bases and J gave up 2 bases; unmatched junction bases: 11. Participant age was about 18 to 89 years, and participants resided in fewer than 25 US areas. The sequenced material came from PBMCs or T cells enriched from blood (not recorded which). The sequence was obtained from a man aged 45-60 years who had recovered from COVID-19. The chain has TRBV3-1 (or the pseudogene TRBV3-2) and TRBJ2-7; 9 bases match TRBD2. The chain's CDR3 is CASSQRLAGYSPYEQYF. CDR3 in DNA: TGTGCCAGCAGCCAGAGGCTAGCGGGATACTCGCCCTACGAGCAGTACTTC.